The rows below give T cell receptor beta chains drawn from one sample of a study of blood T cells in healthy people across ages. TCRdb fed the 5' RACE reads into MiXCR, producing one record per CDR3 protein. The sample gives 750,000 to 1,000,000 distinct CDR3 sequences, 25% to 30% of which show up once; about 9.4% is in the top ten. This sample was also put to use in a study of T cells of mothers and their children.

Sequencing input: blood. Receptors were obtained from a woman between 40 and 50 years old in good health. Both conserved end residues are part of each CDR3. Fields, in order: V gene, clone size, J gene, D gene, CDR3 protein, CDR3 DNA. D genes are given only for firm matches. Some rows have no size entry. The others give once, few or many, or a class for an expanded clone.

v_call: TRBV5-1; clone_size: many; j_call: TRBJ2-7; d_call: NA; cdr3_aa: CASSLSRDHHEQYF; cdr3_nt: TGCGCCAGCAGCTTAAGCAGGGATCATCACGAGCAGTACTTC
v_call: TRBV12-3/TRBV12-4; clone_size: many; j_call: TRBJ2-7; d_call: NA; cdr3_aa: CASSLAQTYEQYF; cdr3_nt: TGTGCCAGCAGTTTAGCCCAGACCTACGAGCAGTACTTC
v_call: TRBV12-3/TRBV12-4; clone_size: NA; j_call: TRBJ2-1; d_call: NA; cdr3_aa: CASSLGVREQFF; cdr3_nt: TGTGCCAGCAGCCTAGGGGTTAGGGAACAGTTCTTC
v_call: TRBV28; clone_size: NA; j_call: TRBJ2-7; d_call: NA; cdr3_aa: CASDSGPPILRSYEQYF; cdr3_nt: TGTGCCAGCGACAGCGGCCCGCCCATCCTACGGTCCTACGAGCAGTACTTC
v_call: TRBV7-9; clone_size: NA; j_call: TRBJ2-5; d_call: NA; cdr3_aa: CASSLAITGETQYF; cdr3_nt: TGTGCCAGCAGCTTAGCGATAACGGGGGAGACCCAGTACTTC
v_call: TRBV18; clone_size: few; j_call: TRBJ1-2; d_call: NA; cdr3_aa: CASSPTQQNYGYTF; cdr3_nt: TGTGCCAGCTCACCAACCCAGCAGAACTATGGCTACACCTTC
v_call: TRBV27; clone_size: NA; j_call: TRBJ2-7; d_call: TRBD1; cdr3_aa: CASSLSIAGQGAREQYF; cdr3_nt: TGTGCCAGCAGTTTATCCATCGCCGGACAGGGGGCTCGGGAGCAGTACTTC
v_call: TRBV27; clone_size: few; j_call: TRBJ2-6; d_call: NA; cdr3_aa: CASSLTLSSGANVLTF; cdr3_nt: TGTGCCAGCAGCCTAACCCTCAGCTCTGGGGCCAACGTCCTGACTTTC
v_call: TRBV12-3/TRBV12-4; clone_size: NA; j_call: TRBJ1-5; d_call: NA; cdr3_aa: CASGLDGNNQPQHF; cdr3_nt: TGTGCCAGCGGGTTGGACGGAAATAATCAGCCCCAGCATTTT
v_call: TRBV28; clone_size: few; j_call: TRBJ1-6; d_call: NA; cdr3_aa: CASSLTAAALHF; cdr3_nt: TGTGCCAGCAGTCTGACGGCCGCGGCCCTCCACTTT
v_call: TRBV28; clone_size: few; j_call: TRBJ2-5; d_call: NA; cdr3_aa: CASSLRGDQETQYF; cdr3_nt: TGTGCCAGCAGTTTAAGAGGGGACCAAGAGACCCAGTACTTC
v_call: TRBV20-1; clone_size: NA; j_call: TRBJ2-7; d_call: NA; cdr3_aa: CSAEGDEGGSYEQYF; cdr3_nt: TGCAGTGCTGAGGGGGACGAGGGAGGCTCCTACGAGCAGTACTTC
v_call: TRBV11-2; clone_size: many; j_call: TRBJ2-7; d_call: NA; cdr3_aa: CASSPSHQGPYEQYF; cdr3_nt: TGTGCCAGCAGCCCTTCTCACCAAGGTCCCTACGAGCAGTACTTC
v_call: TRBV20-1; clone_size: few; j_call: TRBJ2-3; d_call: NA; cdr3_aa: CSLVGWGVNADTQYF; cdr3_nt: TGCAGTCTTGTAGGATGGGGGGTAAACGCAGATACGCAGTATTTT
v_call: TRBV27; clone_size: NA; j_call: TRBJ2-1; d_call: NA; cdr3_aa: CASSLGRGSDEQFF; cdr3_nt: TGTGCCAGCAGTTTAGGCAGGGGCAGCGATGAGCAGTTCTTC
v_call: TRBV4-3; clone_size: few; j_call: TRBJ1-4; d_call: NA; cdr3_aa: CASSQDRAGARKLFF; cdr3_nt: TGCGCCAGCAGCCAAGATCGGGCAGGGGCCCGTAAACTGTTTTTT
v_call: TRBV20-1; clone_size: few; j_call: TRBJ2-7; d_call: NA; cdr3_aa: CSAASRALYEQYF; cdr3_nt: TGCAGTGCTGCCTCACGGGCCCTCTACGAGCAGTACTTC
v_call: TRBV5-1; clone_size: NA; j_call: TRBJ2-7; d_call: TRBD2; cdr3_aa: CASSSRTSSYEQYF; cdr3_nt: TGCGCCAGCAGCTCCCGGACTAGCTCCTACGAGCAGTACTTC
v_call: TRBV6-5; clone_size: NA; j_call: TRBJ2-1; d_call: TRBD1; cdr3_aa: CASSSPGQGRRYNEQFF; cdr3_nt: TGTGCCAGCAGTTCCCCGGGACAGGGACGGAGATACAATGAGCAGTTCTTC
v_call: TRBV10-3; clone_size: once; j_call: TRBJ2-7; d_call: TRBD1; cdr3_aa: CATLGTGGYGQYF; cdr3_nt: TGTGCCACGCTCGGGACAGGGGGCTACGGGCAGTACTTC
v_call: TRBV7-2; clone_size: NA; j_call: TRBJ2-3; d_call: NA; cdr3_aa: CASGPLRDTDTQYF; cdr3_nt: TGTGCCAGCGGCCCCCTGAGGGACACAGATACGCAGTATTTT
v_call: TRBV6-2/TRBV6-3; clone_size: NA; j_call: TRBJ2-7; d_call: NA; cdr3_aa: CASSSMTETYEQYF; cdr3_nt: TGTGCCAGCAGTTCAATGACAGAGACCTACGAGCAGTACTTC
v_call: TRBV28; clone_size: NA; j_call: TRBJ2-3; d_call: TRBD1; cdr3_aa: CASSHDRATDTQYF; cdr3_nt: TGTGCCAGCAGTCATGACAGGGCGACAGATACGCAGTATTTT
v_call: TRBV7-9; clone_size: NA; j_call: TRBJ2-3; d_call: NA; cdr3_aa: CASSCEGLTDTQYF; cdr3_nt: TGTGCCAGCAGCTGCGAGGGGCTCACAGATACGCAGTATTTT
v_call: TRBV5-4; clone_size: once; j_call: TRBJ1-3; d_call: NA; cdr3_aa: CASSSRTVGNTIYF; cdr3_nt: TGTGCCAGCAGCTCCCGGACGGTCGGAAACACCATATATTTT
v_call: TRBV7-9; clone_size: many; j_call: TRBJ2-7; d_call: NA; cdr3_aa: CASSLRQGLGEQYF; cdr3_nt: TGTGCCAGCAGCTTACGGCAGGGGTTGGGCGAGCAGTACTTC
v_call: TRBV7-2; clone_size: few; j_call: TRBJ2-7; d_call: NA; cdr3_aa: CACRGDKSYEQYF; cdr3_nt: TGTGCCTGCAGAGGGGACAAGTCCTACGAGCAGTACTTC
v_call: TRBV30; clone_size: NA; j_call: TRBJ2-5; d_call: NA; cdr3_aa: CAWKHEETQYF; cdr3_nt: TGTGCCTGGAAACACGAAGAGACCCAGTACTTC
v_call: TRBV11-2; clone_size: few; j_call: TRBJ1-2; d_call: NA; cdr3_aa: CASSSGPLETF; cdr3_nt: TGTGCCAGCAGCTCCGGGCCACTGGAAACCTTC
v_call: TRBV6-5; clone_size: few; j_call: TRBJ1-1; d_call: NA; cdr3_aa: CASSTEPNTEAFF; cdr3_nt: TGTGCCAGCTCGACAGAGCCTAACACTGAAGCTTTCTTT
v_call: TRBV4-1; clone_size: NA; j_call: TRBJ2-1; d_call: NA; cdr3_aa: CASSQFGASRNEQFF; cdr3_nt: TGCGCCAGCAGCCAGTTCGGGGCCTCTAGGAATGAGCAGTTCTTC
v_call: TRBV12-3/TRBV12-4; clone_size: NA; j_call: TRBJ2-1; d_call: NA; cdr3_aa: CASSPPPLRYNEQFF; cdr3_nt: TGTGCCAGCAGCCCCCCCCCCCTTAGGTACAATGAGCAGTTCTTC
v_call: TRBV20-1; clone_size: few; j_call: TRBJ2-7; d_call: NA; cdr3_aa: CSARRRDEQYF; cdr3_nt: TGCAGTGCTAGAAGGCGGGACGAGCAGTACTTC
v_call: TRBV28; clone_size: NA; j_call: TRBJ2-3; d_call: NA; cdr3_aa: CASGSLGDTQYF; cdr3_nt: TGTGCCAGCGGTAGTTTGGGGGATACGCAGTATTTT
v_call: TRBV6-2/TRBV6-3; clone_size: few; j_call: TRBJ2-7; d_call: TRBD1; cdr3_aa: CASNKPTGNYEQYF; cdr3_nt: TGTGCCAGCAATAAACCGACAGGGAACTACGAGCAGTACTTC
v_call: TRBV4-3; clone_size: many; j_call: TRBJ2-1; d_call: NA; cdr3_aa: CASSQEDYGVNEQFF; cdr3_nt: TGCGCCAGCAGCCAAGAGGACTATGGTGTCAATGAGCAGTTCTTC
v_call: TRBV7-2; clone_size: NA; j_call: TRBJ1-2; d_call: TRBD1; cdr3_aa: CASSSHTGGNGYTF; cdr3_nt: TGTGCCAGCAGCTCGCACACAGGGGGCAATGGCTACACCTTC
v_call: TRBV7-3; clone_size: once; j_call: TRBJ2-7; d_call: NA; cdr3_aa: CASSLNPGDEQYF; cdr3_nt: TGTGCCAGCAGCTTAAACCCTGGGGACGAGCAGTACTTC
v_call: TRBV6-2/TRBV6-3; clone_size: many; j_call: TRBJ2-1; d_call: TRBD2; cdr3_aa: CASSQVGVAGEQFF; cdr3_nt: TGTGCCAGCAGCCAAGTGGGCGTAGCGGGAGAGCAGTTCTTC
v_call: TRBV18; clone_size: few; j_call: TRBJ2-5; d_call: NA; cdr3_aa: CASSPQEGVQETQYF; cdr3_nt: TGTGCCAGCTCACCCCAGGAGGGCGTCCAAGAGACCCAGTACTTC
v_call: TRBV3-1; clone_size: NA; j_call: TRBJ1-1; d_call: NA; cdr3_aa: CASTPDRIMNTEAFF; cdr3_nt: TGTGCCAGCACCCCGGACAGAATCATGAACACTGAAGCTTTCTTT
v_call: TRBV12-3/TRBV12-4; clone_size: NA; j_call: TRBJ1-5; d_call: NA; cdr3_aa: CASRSGVEGNGSPQHF; cdr3_nt: TGTGCCAGCAGATCAGGGGTTGAAGGGAATGGCTCGCCCCAGCATTTT
v_call: TRBV5-1; clone_size: NA; j_call: TRBJ2-1; d_call: NA; cdr3_aa: CASSTGEYNEQFF; cdr3_nt: TGCGCCAGCAGCACGGGGGAATACAATGAGCAGTTCTTC
v_call: TRBV29-1; clone_size: many; j_call: TRBJ2-1; d_call: TRBD2; cdr3_aa: CSVGAGTSGGNEQFF; cdr3_nt: TGCAGCGTTGGGGCCGGGACTAGCGGGGGCAATGAGCAGTTCTTC
v_call: TRBV10-3; clone_size: many; j_call: TRBJ2-5; d_call: NA; cdr3_aa: CAISTEPTETQYF; cdr3_nt: TGTGCCATCTCGACAGAACCAACAGAGACCCAGTACTTC
v_call: TRBV27; clone_size: NA; j_call: TRBJ2-3; d_call: NA; cdr3_aa: CASSLHSWTATYSTDTQYF; cdr3_nt: TGTGCCAGCAGTTTACACTCCTGGACAGCGACTTATAGCACAGATACGCAGTATTTT
v_call: TRBV7-9; clone_size: few; j_call: TRBJ1-6; d_call: NA; cdr3_aa: CASSLFPEGNSPLHF; cdr3_nt: TGTGCCAGCAGCTTGTTCCCCGAGGGAAATTCACCCCTCCACTTT
v_call: TRBV28; clone_size: few; j_call: TRBJ2-1; d_call: TRBD2; cdr3_aa: CASSSASGGNEQFF; cdr3_nt: TGTGCCAGCAGTTCGGCTAGCGGGGGTAATGAGCAGTTCTTC
v_call: TRBV18; clone_size: NA; j_call: TRBJ1-5; d_call: NA; cdr3_aa: CASSDVRGNQPQHF; cdr3_nt: TGTGCCAGCTCGGACGTTAGGGGCAATCAGCCCCAGCATTTT
v_call: TRBV28; clone_size: NA; j_call: TRBJ2-1; d_call: TRBD1; cdr3_aa: CASSSRLGQGRSYEQFF; cdr3_nt: TGTGCCAGCAGTTCCCGGCTTGGACAGGGGAGGTCCTACGAGCAGTTCTTC
v_call: TRBV24-1; clone_size: few; j_call: TRBJ2-1; d_call: TRBD1; cdr3_aa: CATSDRTGKREQFF; cdr3_nt: TGTGCCACCAGTGACAGGACAGGGAAGCGTGAGCAGTTCTTC
v_call: TRBV30; clone_size: many; j_call: TRBJ2-5; d_call: NA; cdr3_aa: CAWSFAETQYF; cdr3_nt: TGTGCCTGGAGTTTCGCCGAGACCCAGTACTTC